This entry lists 27 T cell receptor beta chains sequenced from one sample in a study of cytomegalovirus exposure and HLA in healthy donors. The PCR contained 60 Vbeta and 13 Jbeta primers. Assay: immunoSEQ multiplex PCR; the TCRdb copy retains only in-frame clones and omits some. The sample records 88,000 or so clones, 62% being singletons. Source material: PBMCs. These receptors came from a male donor in good health and CMV-seropositive.

The rearrangement uses TRBV5-1 and TRBJ1-5; 10 bases are shared with TRBD1. The CDR3 has 16 amino acids. J lost 5 bases, V lost 0 bases, and 5 bases had no gene match. Germline V CDR1 and CDR2: SGHRS, YFSETQ. CDR3 nucleotide sequence: TGCGCCAGCAGCTTGGGCGACAGGGGGCTAGATCAGCCCCAGCATTTT. This codes for CASSLGDRGLDQPQHF.

CDR3 in amino acids: CASGLRRTGGFTEAFF. For the CDR3, the DNA is TGTGCTAGTGGTTTGCGGCGTACAGGGGGGTTCACTGAAGCTTTCTTT. The J gene is TRBJ1-1, the V gene TRBV12-5, with 8 bases fitting TRBD1. The J segment lost 4 bases and the V segment lost 2 bases, leaving 9 bases of the junction unmatched. Per germline, CDR1 LGHNT and CDR2 FRNRAP. The CDR3 has 16 amino acids.

This clone was detected once. The sample has other DNA sequences that encode this CDR3 too. The J gene is TRBJ2-7, the V gene TRBV7-6, with a weak D call TRBD2 (6 bases). Germline CDR1 SGHVS, CDR2 FNYEAQ. The CDR3 totals 19 residues. The germline V and J ends were trimmed by 0 bases and 3 bases, with 24 bases remaining between them. The CDR3 DNA reads as TGTGCCAGCAGCTTAGCACCCGGGACTCAGGGTGGCCTGTACTACGAGCAGTACTTC. This translates into CASSLAPGTQGGLYYEQYF.

The J gene is TRBJ2-7, the V gene TRBV7-6; a possible D gene is TRBD1 (7 bases). Trimming pared 1 base from V and 8 bases from J, leaving 12 bases between. In germline, CDR1 is SGHVS, CDR2 FNYEAQ. The CDR3 loop spans 13 amino acids. This CDR3 is CASSLGQGGKQYF. As DNA, the CDR3 is TGTGCCAGCAGCTTAGGACAGGGCGGGAAGCAGTACTTC.

This clone was observed a few times. The gene calls are TRBV7-9 and TRBJ1-3; a weak D match, TRBD1 (6 bases). Per germline, CDR1 SEHNR and CDR2 FQNEAQ (reference sequence). V gave up 11 bases and J gave up 1 base, with 21 bases separating them. The CDR3 consists of 16 residues. The CDR3 sequence is CADTRGGPDSGNTIYF. Written as DNA, the CDR3 is TGTGCCGATACAAGGGGGGGGCCGGATTCTGGAAACACCATATATTTT.

This chain uses TRBV29-1 with TRBJ1-2; D might be TRBD1 (6 bases). Trimming removed 4 bases at V and 6 bases at J, with 9 bases between. The CDR3 length is 11 residues. From germline, CDR1 is SQVTM and CDR2 ANQGSEA. DNA of the CDR3: TGCAGCGTTGCATACAGGGATGGCTACACCTTC. Protein sequence: CSVAYRDGYTF.

This clone was detected once. Here the CDR3 reads CASTPPSGRGGYGYTF. As DNA, the CDR3 is TGTGCCAGCACCCCCCCCTCGGGCAGGGGTGGCTATGGCTACACCTTC. The rearrangement uses TRBV7-3 and TRBJ1-2, with a tentative D call TRBD1 (6 bases). Germline CDR1 reads SGHTA; CDR2 reads FQGTGA. The CDR3 consists of 16 residues. Trimming took 7 bases from V and 4 from J, leaving 22 bases between them.

Here the CDR3 reads CASSQGQTMNTEAFF. The DNA of the CDR3 is TGTGCCAGCAGCCAGGGACAGACCATGAACACTGAAGCTTTCTTT. The chain combines TRBV28 with TRBJ1-1; 7 positions agree with TRBD1. Germline assignment: CDR1 MDHEN and CDR2 SYDVKM. V shed 6 bases and J 0 bases; nucleotides not matched to a gene: 7. The CDR3 is 15 amino acids.

The sample holds one count of this clone. The V gene is TRBV10-2, the J gene TRBJ2-5, with D possibly matching TRBD1 (5 bases). The CDR3 is 16 amino acids. CDR1 is WSHSY, CDR2 SAAADI, per germline. V was clipped by 2 bases and J by 2 bases, with 15 bases between them. The CDR3 DNA follows: TGCGCCAGCAGTGAGCCCCGGTGGGGCTTTCAAGAGACCCAGTACTTC. This gives the protein CASSEPRWGFQETQYF.

This chain links TRBV9 with TRBJ2-1; 14 bases are a match to TRBD2. J lost 3 bases, V lost 0 bases, and 5 bases had no gene match. There are 18 residues in the CDR3. Germline values: CDR1 SGDLS, CDR2 YYNGEE. The CDR3 spells CASSVAGTSGGLYNEQFF. The CDR3 DNA follows: TGTGCCAGCAGCGTAGCAGGGACTAGCGGGGGCCTCTACAATGAGCAGTTCTTC.

The V gene is TRBV2, the J gene TRBJ2-7, with D possibly matching TRBD1 (5 bases). The CDR3 spans 13 residues. V dropped 4 bases and J dropped 7 bases, with 14 bases sitting between them. CDR1 and CDR2 from the germline V gene are SNHLY and FYNNEI. The CDR3: CASSALPGREQYF. CDR3 in DNA: TGTGCCAGCAGTGCATTGCCAGGGCGAGAGCAGTACTTC.

V and J are TRBV28 and TRBJ2-7; 10 bases match TRBD1. The ends lost 4 bases at V and 4 bases at J; junction bases unmatched: 7. The CDR3 runs 15 residues. Germline-derived CDR1 and CDR2 are MDHEN and SYDVKM. CDR3 region: CASSSGGQGIYEQYF. CDR3 bases: TGTGCCAGCAGTTCTGGGGGACAGGGGATTTACGAGCAGTACTTC.

The count of this clone is one. J is TRBJ2-7 and V is TRBV29-1; TRBD2 is a possible D gene (6 bases). CDR1 is SQVTM and CDR2 is ANQGSEA in the germline V gene. This CDR3 has 13 amino acids. With 4 bases removed from V and 2 bases from J, the gap between germline ends came to 12 bases. CDR3 region: CSVARDWAYEQYF. In DNA, the CDR3 is TGCAGCGTTGCCCGGGACTGGGCCTACGAGCAGTACTTC.

In nucleotides, the CDR3 is TGTGCCAGTAATAAAGCGGACAGTCGGAAAGAAAAACTGTTTTTT. Translation: CASNKADSRKEKLFF. The chain has TRBV19 and TRBJ1-4; D possibly corresponds to TRBD1 (6 bases). Per the germline V gene, CDR1 is LNHDA and CDR2 is SQIVND (reference sequence). Trimming left V 7 bases short and J 8 bases short, with 20 bases between. The CDR3 sequence is 15 residues long.

The V call is TRBV9, the J call TRBJ2-5; 9 nucleotides agree with TRBD2. Germline CDR1 and CDR2: SGDLS and YYNGEE. The CDR3 extends over 18 amino acids. With 0 bases clipped from V and 1 base from J, the junction kept 10 bases outside the gene matches. CDR3 in amino acids: CASSVEIPAGGLQETQYF. In DNA form, the CDR3 reads TGTGCCAGCAGCGTAGAGATTCCGGCGGGGGGGCTCCAAGAGACCCAGTACTTC. The complete variable domain, with remaining parts taken from reference TRBV9 and TRBJ2-5, reads DSGVTQTPKHLITATGQRVTLRCSPRSGDLSVYWYQQSLDQGLQFLIQYYNGEERAKGNILERFSAQQFPDLHSELNLSSLELGDSALYFCASSVEIPAGGLQETQYFGPGTRLLVL.

The chain is built from TRBV27 and TRBJ2-7; 9 nucleotides match TRBD1. In germline, CDR1 is MNHEY, CDR2 SMNVEV (reference sequence). CDR3 length equals 15 residues. With 5 bases clipped from V and 3 bases from J, the junction kept 8 bases outside the gene matches. Here the CDR3 reads CASSPTGGAIYEQYF. CDR3 nucleotide sequence: TGTGCCAGCAGTCCCACAGGGGGCGCAATCTACGAGCAGTACTTC.

This chain joins TRBV7-2 and TRBJ2-5; a possible D gene is TRBD1 (6 bases). Germline V CDR1 and CDR2: SGHTA, FQGNSA. With 7 bases removed from V and 5 bases from J, the gap between germline ends came to 17 bases. This CDR3 contains 14 residues. CDR3 in amino acids: CASTLRRQGETQYF. In DNA form, the CDR3 reads TGTGCCAGCACCCTAAGACGGCAGGGGGAGACCCAGTACTTC.

This clone ranks as medium-sized. The chain joins TRBV5-6 to TRBJ2-7; 9 bases are a match to TRBD1. CDR1 and CDR2 (germline): SGHDT, YYEEEE. Unmatched junction bases numbered 4, after V lost 4 bases and J lost 2 bases. The CDR3 sequence is 14 residues long. The CDR3 reads CASSRTGAPYEQYF. CDR3 DNA: TGTGCCAGCAGCCGGACAGGGGCGCCCTACGAGCAGTACTTC.

Only a few counts were recorded for this clone. The rearrangement links TRBV7-9 to TRBJ1-4, with TRBD1 identical over 12 bases. CDR3 length equals 14 residues. The V and J ends lost 5 bases and 8 bases, in that order; junction bases with no gene match: 3. Per germline, CDR1 SEHNR and CDR2 FQNEAQ (reference sequence). CDR3 bases: TGTGCCAGCAGCCTGGGGACAGGGGGCGAAAAACTGTTTTTT. Residues: CASSLGTGGEKLFF.

V usage is TRBV5-1 and J usage is TRBJ2-2; D gene unclear. The germline V and J ends were trimmed by 0 bases and 1 base, with 10 bases remaining between them. The CDR3 extends over 16 amino acids. Germline V gene data show CDR1 as SGHRS and CDR2 as YFSETQ. The CDR3 region has the DNA TGCGCCAGCAGCTTGGGCCACTCGGGGAACACCGGGGAGCTGTTTTTT. The encoded protein is CASSLGHSGNTGELFF. Looking up the rest from reference TRBV5-1 and TRBJ2-2 gives the full variable domain: KAGVTQTPRYLIKTRGQQVTLSCSPISGHRSVSWYQQTPGQGLQFLFEYFSETQRNKGNFPGRFSGRQFSNSRSEMNVSTLELGDSALYLCASSLGHSGNTGELFFGEGSRLTVL.

The rearrangement links TRBV27 to TRBJ2-3; maybe TRBD1 (5 bases). The CDR3 length is 13 residues. Germline CDR1 is MNHEY and CDR2 is SMNVEV (reference sequence). V shed 3 bases and J shed 6 bases, with 10 bases lying between them. The CDR3 DNA sequence: TGTGCCAGCAGTTTGACAGAATGGGATACGCAGTATTTT. This codes for CASSLTEWDTQYF.

In this sample, this clone turned up a few times. This chain connects TRBV28 to TRBJ1-3, with 10 nucleotides matching TRBD1. The V and J ends lost 4 bases and 4 bases, in that order; junction bases with no gene match: 4. The CDR3 has 15 amino acids. Germline assignment: CDR1 MDHEN and CDR2 SYDVKM. The CDR3 coding sequence is TGTGCCAGCAGTTCGGGACAGGGGAACGGAAACACCATATATTTT. Its translation: CASSSGQGNGNTIYF.

DNA for the CDR3: TGTGCCAGTAGTATGGGGACAAACAATGAGCAGTTCTTC. Translating gives CASSMGTNNEQFF. The chain joins TRBV19 to TRBJ2-1; weak D call: TRBD1 (6 bases). The ends were cut back, 3 bases at V and 5 bases at J, with 8 bases in the middle. CDR1 is LNHDA, CDR2 SQIVND, per germline (reference sequence). CDR3 size: 13 residues.

The CDR3 region has the DNA TGTGCCAGCAGCGTAGGGACAGGGGGACCCCACGAGCAGTACTTC. It codes for CASSVGTGGPHEQYF. The rearrangement uses TRBV9 and TRBJ2-7; 10 bases are a match to TRBD1. This CDR3 is built from 15 residues. Germline trimming cut 0 bases from V and 5 bases from J; bases unmatched to any gene: 5. Germline V CDR1 and CDR2: SGDLS, YYNGEE.

The chain recombines TRBV7-8 with TRBJ1-1; D is perhaps TRBD1 (5 bases). The CDR3 has 14 amino acids. Looked up from germline, CDR1 is SGHVS and CDR2 is FQNEAQ. Trimming shortened V by 1 base and J by 4 bases, and 10 bases separated the two germline ends. CDR3 coding DNA: TGTGCCAGCAGCTTAGGAGGTAGGGGCACTGAAGCTTTCTTT. Its protein product is CASSLGGRGTEAFF.

This chain connects TRBV7-9 to TRBJ2-5; weak D call: TRBD2 (6 bases). Deletions cut 3 bases from V and 5 bases from J, with 19 bases between. Germline assignment: CDR1 SEHNR and CDR2 FQNEAQ (reference sequence). The CDR3 covers 16 residues. The CDR3 protein is CASSLRGGGGAETQYF. CDR3 nucleotide sequence: TGTGCCAGCAGCTTGAGGGGTGGTGGAGGGGCTGAGACCCAGTACTTC. The variable domain in full, completed from reference TRBV7-9 and TRBJ2-5, reads DTGVSQNPRHKITKRGQNVTFRCDPISEHNRLYWYRQTLGQGPEFLTYFQNEAQLEKSRLLSDRFSAERPKGSFSTLEIQRTEQGDSAMYLCASSLRGGGGAETQYFGPGTRLLVL.

The chain links TRBV7-9 to TRBJ2-7; D ambiguous. The CDR3 length is 14 residues. Germline loops: CDR1 SEHNR, CDR2 FQNEAQ (reference sequence). V was shortened by 2 bases and J by 0 bases, with 8 bases between the two germline ends. The CDR3 region has the DNA TGTGCCAGCAGCTTAAAGCTAAGCTCCTACGAGCAGTACTTC. Its protein is CASSLKLSSYEQYF.